These 22 T cell receptor beta chains were sequenced from one sample in a study of cytomegalovirus exposure and HLA in healthy donors. Primers: 60 Vbeta forward and 13 Jbeta reverse. TCRdb keeps only in-frame clones here, not all; method: immunoSEQ multiplex PCR. The profile shows roughly 86,000 clones, 55% to 70% of them singletons. Source material: PBMCs. These TCRs come from a woman aged 45-59 years in good health and CMV-seropositive.

This sequence joins TRBV6-1 and TRBJ1-2; D gene unclear. The CDR3 contains 12 residues. The ends were cut back, 3 bases at V and 4 bases at J, with 6 bases in the middle. Germline assignment: CDR1 MNHNS and CDR2 SASEGT. The CDR3 reads CASSDPLYGYTF. Here the CDR3 DNA reads TGTGCCAGCAGTGATCCCCTCTATGGCTACACCTTC.

The chain is built from TRBV11-2 and TRBJ2-6, with a possible D match to TRBD2 (5 bases). V lost 1 base and J lost 1, with 8 bases in between. The germline V gene encodes CDR1 SGHAT and CDR2 FQNNGV. The CDR3 is 16 residues long. The CDR3: CASSLAVASGANVLTF. The CDR3 nucleotides are TGTGCCAGCAGCTTAGCGGTAGCGTCTGGGGCCAACGTCCTGACTTTC.

V and J are TRBV28 and TRBJ2-7; 10 bases align to TRBD1. Looked up from germline, CDR1 is MDHEN and CDR2 is SYDVKM. The CDR3 length is 14 residues. The V segment lost 10 bases and the J segment 2 bases; nucleotides outside the gene matches: 8. In nucleotides, the CDR3 is TGTGCCATACAAGCCGGGACAGGGGCCTACGAGCAGTACTTC. It encodes CAIQAGTGAYEQYF.

The chain has TRBV28 and TRBJ1-5; 8 bases fit TRBD1. V lost 6 bases, J lost 0 bases, and 4 bases stayed unmatched. This CDR3 contains 15 residues. CDR1 and CDR2 from the germline V gene are MDHEN and SYDVKM. The CDR3 DNA follows: TGTGCCAGCAGCCTTACAGGGGGTAGCAATCAGCCCCAGCATTTT. Translating gives CASSLTGGSNQPQHF.

The chain has TRBV19 and TRBJ2-2; TRBD1 might be the D (6 bases). This CDR3 spans 13 amino acids. V was cut by 7 bases and J by 1 base, with 7 bases left in between. The germline CDR1 and CDR2 sequences are LNHDA and SQIVND (reference sequence). CDR3 sequence: CASTQGNTGELFF. Here the CDR3 DNA reads TGTGCCAGTACACAGGGGAACACCGGGGAGCTGTTTTTT.

The chain links TRBV2 to TRBJ1-1, with 7 bases fitting TRBD1. The CDR3 is made up of 12 amino acids. The germline gives CDR1 SNHLY, CDR2 FYNNEI. Trimming took 5 bases from V and 4 from J; bases not matched to a gene: 1. Here the CDR3 reads CASSQGVTEAFF. DNA of the CDR3: TGTGCCAGCAGTCAGGGGGTCACTGAAGCTTTCTTT.

V usage is TRBV27 and J usage is TRBJ1-6; TRBD1 matches 9 bases. The CDR3 extends over 15 amino acids. The trim removed 10 bases at V and 7 bases at J, leaving 11 bases unmatched. Germline CDR1 is MNHEY and CDR2 is SMNVEV (reference sequence). CDR3 in amino acids: CATKGIGQGNSPLHF. The CDR3 region has the DNA TGTGCCACCAAGGGGATCGGACAGGGGAATTCACCCCTCCACTTT.

Regarding this clone: Distinct nucleotide sequences in the sample also encode this CDR3. The genes are TRBV5-1 and TRBJ1-1, with a possible D match to TRBD1 (6 bases). CDR1 and CDR2 (germline): SGHRS, YFSETQ. The CDR3 consists of 15 residues. V dropped 4 bases and J dropped 1 base, with 14 bases sitting between them. This CDR3 reads CASSGMTGQNTEAFF. The CDR3, as DNA: TGCGCCAGCAGCGGAATGACAGGTCAGAACACTGAAGCTTTCTTT.

The chain uses TRBV5-3 and TRBJ1-4; the match to TRBD1 covers 7 bases. TRBV5-3 is annotated as an ORF whose role is uncertain. The CDR3 loop spans 16 amino acids. V trimming: 4 bases; J trimming: 8 bases; junction bases outside the gene matches: 14. CDR3 in amino acids: CARSLGPTGWDEKLFF. CDR3 DNA: TGTGCCAGAAGCCTAGGTCCGACAGGGTGGGACGAAAAACTGTTTTTT.

This clone was seen many times. The chain is built from TRBV5-6 and TRBJ1-3; D uncertain. Germline CDR1 is SGHDT and CDR2 is YYEEEE. This CDR3 is 15 amino acids long. Trimming cost V 0 bases and J 4 bases, with 11 bases left between them. CDR3 region: CASSLAAVSGNTIYF. In nucleotides, the CDR3 is TGTGCCAGCAGCTTGGCGGCGGTATCGGGAAACACCATATATTTT.

This rearrangement joins TRBV18 to TRBJ2-7, with a weak D call TRBD1 (6 bases). V was clipped by 9 bases and J by 6 bases, with 18 bases between them. CDR1 KGHSH and CDR2 LQKENI come from the germline V gene. The CDR3 is 13 amino acids. The CDR3 bases are TGTGCCAGGTACGACAGGAACTGCTGCGAGCAGTACTTC. The encoded protein is CARYDRNCCEQYF.

This chain uses TRBV5-5 with TRBJ2-7, with D possibly being TRBD2 (5 bases). Germline lookup yields CDR1 SGHKS and CDR2 YYEKEE (reference sequence). This CDR3 is 14 amino acids long. Trimming pared 2 bases from V and 1 base from J, leaving 10 bases between. CDR3 amino acids: CASSFGVGSYEQYF. The DNA of the CDR3 is TGTGCCAGCAGCTTCGGGGTCGGTTCCTACGAGCAGTACTTC.

This clone has more than one count but fewer than ten. The gene calls are TRBV18 and TRBJ2-5; unclear D gene. CDR1 is KGHSH and CDR2 is LQKENI in the germline V gene. This CDR3 region has 14 residues. V shed 3 bases and J shed 2 bases, with 10 bases lying between them. DNA of the CDR3: TGTGCCAGCTCACCGGCAAACAATCAAGAGACCCAGTACTTC. This gives the protein CASSPANNQETQYF.

On this clone: The junction differs from germline at one of its ends, possibly a read error. The rearrangement joins TRBV7-9 to TRBJ2-1; 8 bases line up with TRBD1. The germline V gene encodes CDR1 SEHNR and CDR2 FQNEAQ (reference sequence). The CDR3 length is 19 residues. The CDR3 coding sequence is TGTTCCAGCAGCTTAGGACAGGGTCGTATTTCGGGGGCACACAATGAGCAGTTCTTC. The encoded protein is CSSSLGQGRISGAHNEQFF.

This chain connects TRBV2 to TRBJ2-2; 7 bases map to TRBD2. This CDR3 spans 13 amino acids. In germline, CDR1 is SNHLY, CDR2 FYNNEI. J gave up 6 bases and V 3 bases, and 1 base lay outside the gene matches. CDR3 nucleotide sequence: TGTGCCAGCAGTGACCTAGCGGCCGGGGAGCTGTTTTTT. Translation: CASSDLAAGELFF.

The gene calls are TRBV10-2 and TRBJ2-7, with 13 positions matching TRBD2. CDR3 length equals 15 residues. V was pared by 5 bases and J by 2 bases, with 3 bases of the junction left unmatched. Germline lookup yields CDR1 WSHSY and CDR2 SAAADI. The DNA of the CDR3 is TGCGCCAGCAGTCAAGGACTAGCGGGGGCCTACGAGCAGTACTTC. Amino acids: CASSQGLAGAYEQYF.

The rearrangement links TRBV2 to TRBJ2-3; D uncertain. Between the trimmed V and J ends, which lost 4 bases and 0 bases, there was a span of 8 bases. Germline-derived CDR1 and CDR2 are SNHLY and FYNNEI. The CDR3 sequence is 14 residues long. In DNA form, the CDR3 reads TGTGCCAGCAGTGTGTTAGTTAGCACAGATACGCAGTATTTT. Its translation is CASSVLVSTDTQYF.

The rearrangement joins TRBV28 to TRBJ2-3; the match to TRBD2 covers 11 bases. Germline lookup yields CDR1 MDHEN and CDR2 SYDVKM. This CDR3 comprises 18 residues. V lost 5 bases to trimming and J lost 6 bases; unmatched junction nucleotides: 16. In DNA, the CDR3 is TGTGCCAGCAGTCTCCGTTGGGCTAGCGGGGGGTCCGGGGATACGCAGTATTTT. It yields the protein CASSLRWASGGSGDTQYF.

As regards this clone: One junction end does not reproduce the germline sequence, and a read error may be involved. The V gene is TRBV11-2, the J gene TRBJ2-3, with D perhaps TRBD2 (6 bases). The V gene's germline CDR1 is SGHAT and CDR2 FQNNGV. The CDR3 extends over 12 amino acids. In nucleotides, the CDR3 is TGTGCCAGCAGCGAGTCGGGAGAAACACGCGGCTTT. Translated, it gives CASSESGETRGF.

The chain combines TRBV28 with TRBJ1-2, with TRBD1 identical over 8 bases. This CDR3 comprises 17 residues. CDR1 and CDR2 from the germline V gene are MDHEN and SYDVKM. V trimming: 6 bases; J trimming: 0 bases; junction bases outside the gene matches: 12. In nucleotides, the CDR3 is TGTGCCAGCAGCTTCCCAGGGGGCGCGGGTCCTAACTATGGCTACACCTTC. Translating gives CASSFPGGAGPNYGYTF.

In DNA, the CDR3 is TGCAGCGGCGCCCGGGGGGTGAACACTGAAGCTTTCTTT. Amino acids: CSGARGVNTEAFF. This sequence joins TRBV29-1 and TRBJ1-1; D might be TRBD1 (5 bases). V was clipped by 7 bases and J by 0 bases, with 12 bases between them. The germline gives CDR1 SQVTM, CDR2 ANQGSEA. The CDR3 is 13 residues long.

The V gene is TRBV4-3, the J gene TRBJ2-3; 7 bases match TRBD2. Trimming took 0 bases from V and 1 from J; bases not matched to a gene: 4. This CDR3 is 16 amino acids long. Per germline, CDR1 LGHNA and CDR2 YSLEER. CDR3 in amino acids: CASSQERAGGTDTQYF. CDR3 coding DNA: TGCGCCAGCAGCCAAGAAAGGGCGGGGGGCACAGATACGCAGTATTTT.